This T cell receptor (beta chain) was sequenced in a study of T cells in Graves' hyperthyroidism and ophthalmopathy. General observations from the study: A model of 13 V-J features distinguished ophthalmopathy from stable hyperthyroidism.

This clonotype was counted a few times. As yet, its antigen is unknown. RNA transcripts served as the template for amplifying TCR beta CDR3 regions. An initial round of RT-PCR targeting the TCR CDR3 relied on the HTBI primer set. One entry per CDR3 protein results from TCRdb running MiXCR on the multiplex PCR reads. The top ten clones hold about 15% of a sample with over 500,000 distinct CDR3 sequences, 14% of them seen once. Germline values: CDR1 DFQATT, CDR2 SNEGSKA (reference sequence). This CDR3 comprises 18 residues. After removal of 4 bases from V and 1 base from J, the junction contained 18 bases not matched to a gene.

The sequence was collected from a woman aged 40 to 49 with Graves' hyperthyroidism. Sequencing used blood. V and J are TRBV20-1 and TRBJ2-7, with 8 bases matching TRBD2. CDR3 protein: CSAIAGASGLTASYEQYF. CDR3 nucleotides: TGCAGTGCTATTGCTGGGGCTAGCGGGCTAACCGCATCCTACGAGCAGTACTTC.